One and the same sample provided the 15 T cell receptor beta chains below, sequenced in a study of CD8 T cells in Susac syndrome. Reverse transcription of about 0.45 to 1 ug RNA was carried out with random hexamers. TCRdb passed the immunoSEQ multiplex PCR reads through MiXCR, listing each CDR3 protein once. The sample yields roughly 200,000 distinct CDR3 sequences, roughly 95% seen once. The sequencing sample was made of CD4+ T cells from PBMCs. These receptors originate from a human donor in good health.

This chain uses TRBV7-2 with TRBJ2-1; D is undetermined. This CDR3 spans 15 amino acids. CDR1 and CDR2 from the germline V gene are SGHTA and FQGNSA. The germline V and J ends were trimmed by 7 bases and 7 bases, with 20 bases remaining between them. CDR3 loop: CASTWATNTWNEQFF. CDR3 nucleotides: TGTGCCAGCACCTGGGCCACAAATACCTGGAATGAGCAGTTCTTC.

The gene calls are TRBV13 and TRBJ1-1, with a possible D match to TRBD1 (5 bases). The V end lost 2 bases, the J end lost 6 bases, and 10 bases lay between the germline ends. The CDR3 runs to 13 residues. CDR1 PRHDT and CDR2 FYEKMQ come from the germline V gene (reference sequence). The DNA of the CDR3 is TGTGCCAGCAGCTTACTAGGGGCCGCTGAAGCTTTCTTT. This sequence encodes CASSLLGAAEAFF.

This clonotype was counted a single time. The chain couples TRBV20-1 to TRBJ1-4; D is ambiguous. Germline-derived CDR1 and CDR2 are DFQATT and SNEGSKA (reference sequence). There are 12 residues in the CDR3. V was trimmed by 5 bases and J by 7 bases, leaving 11 bases between them. The CDR3 coding sequence is TGCAGTGCTCCGGAAAGCGGTGAAAAACTGTTTTTT. Its translation: CSAPESGEKLFF.

The chain combines TRBV30 with TRBJ1-3; no reliable D call. The CDR3 totals 14 residues. Germline V gene data show CDR1 as GTSNPN and CDR2 as SVGIG (reference sequence). Trimming cost V 1 base and J 0 bases, with 7 bases left between them. The CDR3 coding sequence is TGTGCCTGGAGTGGCACCCGCTCTGGAAACACCATATATTTT. It translates to CAWSGTRSGNTIYF.

The chain is built from TRBV6-2 or TRBV6-3 and TRBJ2-7; 9 bases are a match to TRBD1. Trimming took 6 bases from V and 2 from J; bases not matched to a gene: 8. Germline V lookup: CDR1 MNHEY, CDR2 SVGEGT. The CDR3 length is 15 residues. Here the CDR3 reads CASRDPGTGPYEQYF. Written as DNA, the CDR3 is TGTGCCAGCAGAGATCCCGGGACAGGGCCCTACGAGCAGTACTTC.

CDR3 bases: TGTGCCAGCAGCCCGGACCCATCCTACGAGCAGTACTTC. It encodes CASSPDPSYEQYF. The rearrangement joins TRBV3-1 to TRBJ2-7; D gene uncertain. Trimming took off 4 bases at V and 1 base at J, with 8 bases between the two ends. The CDR3 sequence is 13 residues long. Germline V gives CDR1 LGHDT, CDR2 YNNKEL (reference sequence).

CDR3 in amino acids: CASSSWEGYTF. CDR3 nucleotides: TGTGCCAGCAGCTCCTGGGAGGGCTACACCTTC. The J gene is TRBJ1-2, the V gene TRBV12-3 or TRBV12-4; D remains ambiguous. V lost 6 bases, J lost 8 bases, and 10 bases lay in between. The length of the CDR3 is 11 residues.

This chain uses TRBV29-1 with TRBJ2-5; 13 nucleotides line up with TRBD2. This CDR3 is built from 13 residues. From germline, CDR1 is SQVTM and CDR2 ANQGSEA. Unmatched junction bases numbered 4, after V lost 7 bases and J lost 5 bases. The CDR3 DNA follows: TGCAGCGCATTACTAGCGGGAGGGGAGACCCAGTACTTC. As protein: CSALLAGGETQYF.

The chain recombines TRBV7-9 with TRBJ1-1; D may be TRBD1 (6 bases). V dropped 5 bases and J dropped 4 bases, with 14 bases sitting between them. The germline V gene encodes CDR1 SEHNR and CDR2 FQNEAQ (reference sequence). The CDR3 is 14 amino acids. The CDR3 DNA is TGTGCCAGCAGCCGACAGGAGTTTGGCACTGAAGCTTTCTTT. Translation: CASSRQEFGTEAFF.

The V gene is TRBV7-2, the J gene TRBJ1-4; a weak D match, TRBD1 (6 bases). CDR1 is SGHTA and CDR2 is FQGNSA in the germline V gene. V shed 1 base and J shed 4 bases, with 10 bases lying between them. CDR3 length: 15 residues. The CDR3 nucleotides read TGTGCCAGCAGCTTAGTTGGACAGAGTAATGAAAAACTGTTTTTT. It codes for CASSLVGQSNEKLFF.

CDR3 coding DNA: TGCAGTGCTAGCGTGCCTAGTGGCAATGAGCAGTTCTTC. Protein product: CSASVPSGNEQFF. The chain couples TRBV20-1 to TRBJ2-1, with D unresolved. From germline, CDR1 is DFQATT and CDR2 SNEGSKA (reference sequence). Trimming left V 3 bases short and J 6 bases short, with 12 bases between. The CDR3 covers 13 residues.

The V call is TRBV7-2, the J call TRBJ2-1; 8 positions agree with TRBD2. Per the germline V gene, CDR1 is SGHTA and CDR2 is FQGNSA. The CDR3 extends over 14 amino acids. J lost 9 bases, V lost 6 bases, and 10 bases had no gene match. Here the CDR3 reads CASSYGTRVVEQFF. CDR3 sequence (DNA): TGTGCCAGCAGTTATGGGACTAGGGTAGTTGAGCAGTTCTTC.

V usage is TRBV20-1 and J usage is TRBJ2-7; D perhaps matches TRBD2 (5 bases). The V end lost 6 bases, the J end lost 5 bases, and 17 bases lay between the germline ends. Per the germline V gene, CDR1 is DFQATT and CDR2 is SNEGSKA (reference sequence). The CDR3 sequence is 13 residues long. CDR3 sequence: CSALGGGSDEQYF. The CDR3 region has the DNA TGCAGTGCCCTCGGCGGAGGTAGCGACGAGCAGTACTTC.

The rearrangement joins TRBV29-1 to TRBJ2-7; D could derive from TRBD1 or TRBD2 (5 bases each). V shed 6 bases and J shed 6 bases, with 9 bases lying between them. This CDR3 contains 10 residues. Germline values: CDR1 SQVTM, CDR2 ANQGSEA. CDR3 residues: CSVGTGEQYF. CDR3 bases: TGCAGCGTAGGGACGGGCGAGCAGTACTTC.

This chain connects TRBV20-1 to TRBJ2-4, with D uncertain. The germline gives CDR1 DFQATT, CDR2 SNEGSKA (reference sequence). The CDR3 has 14 amino acids. The V and J ends lost 3 bases and 1 base respectively, with 10 bases between them. CDR3 sequence: CSASWSAAKNIQYF. CDR3 bases: TGCAGTGCTAGTTGGTCGGCTGCCAAAAACATTCAGTACTTC.